The present T cell receptor (beta chain) was sequenced within a study of T-cell reconstitution after alpha-beta-depleted transplantation in children listed by TCRdb under 2016. Notes on the research overall: T-cell immune reconstitution after TCRalphabeta/CD19-depleted allogeneic hematopoietic cell transplantation in children was quantitatively tracked in the study by means of TCR repertoire profiling. Overall study outcomes, separate from this receptor: The high TCRbeta diversity at day 60 in some patients was ascribed to recipient T cells and intrathymic progenitors that had survived conditioning. Hyperexpanded clone frequencies declined over subsequent months; after one year, T-cell counts and TCRbeta diversity were mostly attributed to newly produced T cells. About two months after transplant, the apparently early recovery of alphabetaT-cell counts reportedly depended on just several hundred clones that had expanded rapidly and came from non-depleted graft cells.

Concerning this clonotype: It lacks a known antigen. Base qualities are missing; no much larger clone stands one base away.

CDR1 is given as SGHVS and CDR2 as FQNEAQ, both from the germline V gene. Including cysteine and phenylalanine, the CDR3 has 13 amino acids. CDR3 DNA only is kept here, 39 bases in frame from base 1. Trimming costs V 4 bases and J 0 bases, and their ends lie 7 bases apart. Library generation was performed with PCR. This sample was sequenced with an Illumina HiSeq 2500. TCR libraries were prepared with molecular barcoding, using unique molecular identifiers to normalize TCRbeta repertoire quantification. The raw public data were reprocessed by TCRdb itself: fastp quality trimming at Q25, MiXCR clonotype calling, in-frame beta chains only. Merged by CDR3 protein, the rows form single entries marked with the most common genes and DNA. Across this sample there are about 980,000 distinct CDR3 sequences, with 25% to 35% seen only once. Of the sample, more than 25% falls within the top ten clones. What the treatment or condition label conveys for this sample: allogeneic hematopoietic cell transplantation with graft depleted of TCRalphabeta T cells and CD19 B cells. The transplant recipients were children given TCRalphabeta/CD19-depleted allogeneic hematopoietic cell grafts.

This clonotype was obtained from a boy in the first two years of life who had a stem cell transplant for SCID, so the T cells may come from the graft donor. The sample was PBMCs, mostly from graft donor cells, taken 360 days after TCRalphabeta/CD19-depleted stem cell transplant. The rearrangement joined TRBV7-8 to TRBJ2-7; no D segment can be confidently identified. The CDR3 region has the sequence CASSSNPSYEQYF. The DNA is TGTGCCAGCAGCTCAAACCCCTCCTACGAGCAGTACTTC. The reference TRBV7-8 and TRBJ2-7 proteins fill in what lies around the CDR3, so the full variable domain reads GAGVSQSPRYKVAKRGQDVALRCDPISGHVSLFWYQQALGQGPEFLTYFQNEAQLDKSGLPSDRFFAERPEGSVSTLKIQRTQQEDSAVYLCASSSNPSYEQYFGPGTRLTVT.